This T cell receptor (beta chain) emerged from a study of early T cells in non-severe SARS-CoV-2 infection. This CDR3 spans 17 amino acids. After removal of 5 bases from V and 5 bases from J, the junction contained 12 bases not matched to a gene. General study findings and limits: Reliance on VDJdb matching favored anti-spike CD8 responses; private and CD4 specificities were missed.

This clonotype was detected many times. Its antigen is undetermined. Tagging with unique molecular identifiers was applied to individual cDNA molecules. Each CDR3 protein gets one entry after TCRdb re-called the 5' RACE reads with MiXCR. The sample consists of tens of thousands of distinct CDR3 sequences, about 5% of them appearing once. The chain has TRBV12-3 or TRBV12-4 and TRBJ2-1, with 10 bases matching TRBD2. The receptor comes from an adult who was a healthcare worker with PCR-confirmed SARS-CoV-2 infection or an uninfected control (not recorded which). Sample: whole blood, taken at baseline. The CDR3 spells CASSLLSGTSVHNEQFF. The CDR3 coding sequence is TGTGCCAGCAGTCTCCTCTCCGGGACTAGCGTACACAATGAGCAGTTCTTC.